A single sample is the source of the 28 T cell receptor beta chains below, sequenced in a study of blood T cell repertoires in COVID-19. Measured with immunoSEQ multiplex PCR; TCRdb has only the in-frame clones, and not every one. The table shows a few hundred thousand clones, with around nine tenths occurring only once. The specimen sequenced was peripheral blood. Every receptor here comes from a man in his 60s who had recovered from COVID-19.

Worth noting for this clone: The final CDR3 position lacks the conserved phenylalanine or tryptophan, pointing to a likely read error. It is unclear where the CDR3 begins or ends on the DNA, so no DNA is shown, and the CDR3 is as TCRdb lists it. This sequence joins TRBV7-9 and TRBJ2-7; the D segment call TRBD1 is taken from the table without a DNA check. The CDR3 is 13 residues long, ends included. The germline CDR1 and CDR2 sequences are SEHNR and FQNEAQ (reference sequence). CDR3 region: CASSSGIGTGALL.

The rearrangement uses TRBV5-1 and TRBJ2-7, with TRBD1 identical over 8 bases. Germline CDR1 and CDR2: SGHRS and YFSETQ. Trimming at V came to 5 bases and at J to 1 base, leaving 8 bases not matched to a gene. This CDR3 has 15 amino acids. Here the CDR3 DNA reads TGCGCCAGCAGGGGGACAGGCGTCCTTTCCTACGAGCAGTACTTC. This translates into CASRGTGVLSYEQYF.

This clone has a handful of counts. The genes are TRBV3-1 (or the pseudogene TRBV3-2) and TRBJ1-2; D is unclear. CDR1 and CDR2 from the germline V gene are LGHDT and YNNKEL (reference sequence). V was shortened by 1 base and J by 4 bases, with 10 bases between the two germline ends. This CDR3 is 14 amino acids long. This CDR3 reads CASSQVGGLYGYTF. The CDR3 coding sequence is TGTGCCAGCAGCCAAGTGGGAGGGCTCTATGGCTACACCTTC.

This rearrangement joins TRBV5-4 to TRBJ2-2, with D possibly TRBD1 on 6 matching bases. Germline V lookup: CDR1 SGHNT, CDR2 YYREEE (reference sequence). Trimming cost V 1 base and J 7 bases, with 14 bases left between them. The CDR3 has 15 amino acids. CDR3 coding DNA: TGTGCCAGCAGCTTGCTGGGGGCTGGAAACGGGGAGCTGTTTTTT. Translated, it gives CASSLLGAGNGELFF. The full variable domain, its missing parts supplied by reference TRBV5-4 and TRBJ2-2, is ETGVTQSPTHLIKTRGQQVTLRCSSQSGHNTVSWYQQALGQGPQFIFQYYREEENGRGNFPPRFSGLQFPNYSSELNVNALELDDSALYLCASSLLGAGNGELFFGEGSRLTVL.

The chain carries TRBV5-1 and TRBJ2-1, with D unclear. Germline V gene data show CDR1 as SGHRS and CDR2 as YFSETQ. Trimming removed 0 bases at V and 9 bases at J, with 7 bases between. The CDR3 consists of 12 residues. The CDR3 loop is CASSLGTTEQFF. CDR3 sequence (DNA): TGCGCCAGCAGCTTGGGAACAACTGAGCAGTTCTTC.

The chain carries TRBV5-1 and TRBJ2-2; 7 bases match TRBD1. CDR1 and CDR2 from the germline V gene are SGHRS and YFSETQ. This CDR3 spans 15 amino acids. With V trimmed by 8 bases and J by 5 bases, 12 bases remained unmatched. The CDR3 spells CASNERQGGTGELFF. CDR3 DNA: TGCGCCAGTAACGAAAGACAGGGTGGTACCGGGGAGCTGTTTTTT.

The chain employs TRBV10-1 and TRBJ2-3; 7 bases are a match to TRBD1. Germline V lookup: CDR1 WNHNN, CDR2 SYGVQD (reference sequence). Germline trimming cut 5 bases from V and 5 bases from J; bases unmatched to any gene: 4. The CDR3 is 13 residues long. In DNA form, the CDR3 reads TGCGCCAGCAGTCCGTCAGGGGGAGATACGCAGTATTTT. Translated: CASSPSGGDTQYF.

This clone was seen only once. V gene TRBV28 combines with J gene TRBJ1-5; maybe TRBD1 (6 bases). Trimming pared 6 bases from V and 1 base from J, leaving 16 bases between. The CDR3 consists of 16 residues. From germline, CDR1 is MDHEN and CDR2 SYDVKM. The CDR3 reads CASSTRTRGSNQPQHF. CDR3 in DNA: TGTGCCAGCAGCACTCGAACCAGGGGAAGCAATCAGCCCCAGCATTTT.

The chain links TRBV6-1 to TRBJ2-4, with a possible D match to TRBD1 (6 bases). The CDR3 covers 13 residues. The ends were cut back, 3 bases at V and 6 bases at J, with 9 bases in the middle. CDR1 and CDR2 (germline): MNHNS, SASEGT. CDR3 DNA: TGTGCCAGCAGTGAGGACAGAGGAAACATTCAGTACTTC. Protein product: CASSEDRGNIQYF.

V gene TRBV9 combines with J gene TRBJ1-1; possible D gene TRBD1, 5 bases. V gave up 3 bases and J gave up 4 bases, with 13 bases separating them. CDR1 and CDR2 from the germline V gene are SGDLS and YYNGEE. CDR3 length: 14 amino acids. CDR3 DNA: TGTGCCAGCAGCGGGTCAGGGTTTCGCACTGAAGCTTTCTTT. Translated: CASSGSGFRTEAFF.

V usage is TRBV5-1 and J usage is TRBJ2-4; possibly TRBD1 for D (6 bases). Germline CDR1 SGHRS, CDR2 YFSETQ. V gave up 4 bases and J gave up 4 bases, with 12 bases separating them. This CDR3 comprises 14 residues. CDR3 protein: CASSPGQPKNIQYF. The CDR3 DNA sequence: TGCGCCAGCAGCCCCGGACAGCCTAAAAACATTCAGTACTTC.

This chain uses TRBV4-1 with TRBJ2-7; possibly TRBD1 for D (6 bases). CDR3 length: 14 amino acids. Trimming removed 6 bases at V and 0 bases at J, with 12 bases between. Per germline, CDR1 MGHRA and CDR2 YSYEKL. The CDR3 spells CASSHPDSSYEQYF. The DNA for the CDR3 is TGCGCCAGCAGTCATCCGGACAGCTCCTACGAGCAGTACTTC.

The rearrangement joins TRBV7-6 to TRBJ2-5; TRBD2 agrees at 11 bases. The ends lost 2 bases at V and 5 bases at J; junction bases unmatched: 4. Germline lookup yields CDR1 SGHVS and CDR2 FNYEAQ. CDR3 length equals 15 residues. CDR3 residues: CASSLSASGRETQYF. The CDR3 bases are TGTGCCAGCAGCTTATCGGCTAGCGGGAGGGAGACCCAGTACTTC.

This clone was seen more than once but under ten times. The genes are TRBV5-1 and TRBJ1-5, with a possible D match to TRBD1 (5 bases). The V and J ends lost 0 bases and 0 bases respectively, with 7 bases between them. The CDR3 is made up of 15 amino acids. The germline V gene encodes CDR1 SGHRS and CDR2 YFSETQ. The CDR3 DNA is TGCGCCAGCAGCTTGGATCAGGGTAGCAATCAGCCCCAGCATTTT. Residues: CASSLDQGSNQPQHF.

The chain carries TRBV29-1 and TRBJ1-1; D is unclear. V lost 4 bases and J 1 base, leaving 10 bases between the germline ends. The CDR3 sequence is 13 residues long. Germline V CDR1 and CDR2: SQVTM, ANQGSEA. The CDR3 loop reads CSVVSIQNTEAFF. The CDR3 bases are TGCAGCGTTGTAAGCATTCAGAACACTGAAGCTTTCTTT.

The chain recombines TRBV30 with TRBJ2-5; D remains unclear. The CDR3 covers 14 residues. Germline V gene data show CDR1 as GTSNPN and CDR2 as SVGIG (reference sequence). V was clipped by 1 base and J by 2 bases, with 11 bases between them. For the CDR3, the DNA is TGTGCCTGGAGTGGAGGCCCCAGACAAGAGACCCAGTACTTC. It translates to CAWSGGPRQETQYF.

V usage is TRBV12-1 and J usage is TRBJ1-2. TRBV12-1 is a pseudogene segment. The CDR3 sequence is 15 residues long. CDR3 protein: CASGPWREVVCGYTF. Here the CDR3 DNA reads TGTGCCAGCGGACCGTGGAGGGAGGTAGTGTGTGGCTACACCTTC.

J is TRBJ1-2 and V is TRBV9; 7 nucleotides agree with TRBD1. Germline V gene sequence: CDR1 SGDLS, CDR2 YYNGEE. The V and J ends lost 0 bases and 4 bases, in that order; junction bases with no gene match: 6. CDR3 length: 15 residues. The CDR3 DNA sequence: TGTGCCAGCAGCGTAGACGAGGGGGCACCCTATGGCTACACCTTC. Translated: CASSVDEGAPYGYTF.

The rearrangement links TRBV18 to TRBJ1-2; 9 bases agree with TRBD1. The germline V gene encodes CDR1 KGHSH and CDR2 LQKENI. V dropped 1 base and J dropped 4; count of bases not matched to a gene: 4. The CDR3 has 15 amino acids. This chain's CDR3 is CASSPLGQGSYGYTF. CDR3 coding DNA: TGTGCCAGCTCACCACTGGGACAGGGCAGCTATGGCTACACCTTC.

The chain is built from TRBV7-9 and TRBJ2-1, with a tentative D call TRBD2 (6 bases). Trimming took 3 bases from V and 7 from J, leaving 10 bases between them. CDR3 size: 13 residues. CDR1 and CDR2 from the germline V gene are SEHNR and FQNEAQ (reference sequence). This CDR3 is CASSFLSGNEQFF. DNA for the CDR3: TGTGCCAGCAGCTTCCTTAGCGGAAATGAGCAGTTCTTC.

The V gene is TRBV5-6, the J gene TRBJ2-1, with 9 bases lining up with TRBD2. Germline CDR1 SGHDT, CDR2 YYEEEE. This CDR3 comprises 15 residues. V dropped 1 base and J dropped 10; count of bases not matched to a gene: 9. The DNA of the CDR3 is TGTGCCAGCAGCTTGAGCGGGACTAGCTCCCGGGAGCAGTTCTTC. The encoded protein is CASSLSGTSSREQFF.

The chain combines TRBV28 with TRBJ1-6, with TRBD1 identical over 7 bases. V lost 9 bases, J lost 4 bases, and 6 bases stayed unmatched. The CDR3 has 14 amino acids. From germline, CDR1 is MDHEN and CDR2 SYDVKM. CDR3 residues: CASTTGIYNSPLHF. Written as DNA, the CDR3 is TGTGCCAGTACGACAGGGATATATAATTCACCCCTCCACTTT.

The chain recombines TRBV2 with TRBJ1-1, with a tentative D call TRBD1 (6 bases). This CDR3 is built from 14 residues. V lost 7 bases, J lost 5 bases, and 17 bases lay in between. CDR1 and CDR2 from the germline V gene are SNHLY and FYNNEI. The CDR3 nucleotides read TGTGCCAGCAAAACAGGGTCGTTTGGTACTGAAGCTTTCTTT. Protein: CASKTGSFGTEAFF.

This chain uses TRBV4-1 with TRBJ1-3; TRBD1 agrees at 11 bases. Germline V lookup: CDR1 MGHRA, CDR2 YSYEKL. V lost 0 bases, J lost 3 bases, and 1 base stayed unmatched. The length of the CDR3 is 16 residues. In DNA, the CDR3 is TGCGCCAGCAGCCAAGAGGGACAGGGGGTTGGAAACACCATATATTTT. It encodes CASSQEGQGVGNTIYF.

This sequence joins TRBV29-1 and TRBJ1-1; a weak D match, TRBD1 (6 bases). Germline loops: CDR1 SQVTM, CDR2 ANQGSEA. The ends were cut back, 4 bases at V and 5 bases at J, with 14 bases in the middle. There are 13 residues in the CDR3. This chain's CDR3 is CSVVHRVQTEAFF. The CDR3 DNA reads TGCAGCGTTGTCCACAGGGTACAGACTGAAGCTTTCTTT.

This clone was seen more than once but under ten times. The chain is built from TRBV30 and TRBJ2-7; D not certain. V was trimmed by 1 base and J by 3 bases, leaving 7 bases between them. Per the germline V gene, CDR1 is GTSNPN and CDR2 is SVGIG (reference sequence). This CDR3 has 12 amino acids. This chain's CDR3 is CAWSEQFYEQYF. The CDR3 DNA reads TGTGCCTGGAGTGAACAGTTCTACGAGCAGTACTTC.

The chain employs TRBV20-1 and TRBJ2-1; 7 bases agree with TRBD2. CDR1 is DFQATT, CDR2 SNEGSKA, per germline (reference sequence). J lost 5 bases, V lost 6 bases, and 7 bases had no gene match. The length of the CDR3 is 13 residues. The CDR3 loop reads CSASPGLHNEQFF. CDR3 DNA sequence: TGCAGTGCAAGTCCGGGACTACACAATGAGCAGTTCTTC.

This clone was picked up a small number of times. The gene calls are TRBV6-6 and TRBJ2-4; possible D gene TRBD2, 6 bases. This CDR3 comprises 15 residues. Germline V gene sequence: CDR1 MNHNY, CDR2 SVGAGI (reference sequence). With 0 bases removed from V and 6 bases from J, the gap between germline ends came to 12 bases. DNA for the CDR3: TGTGCCAGCAGTTACTCGCCCAACGGGGGAAACATTCAGTACTTC. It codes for CASSYSPNGGNIQYF.